This TCR beta chain appears in the sequencing data of a study of siplizumab effects on memory and regulatory T cells. The study's findings and limits: A minor fraction of alloreactive clones, and no more, mapped to unstimulated subsets. Siplizumab significantly lowered the alloreactive sequences that could be traced to unstimulated CD4+ memory cells. Proliferating siplizumab-culture Treg suppressive function went unconfirmed. Reactions containing siplizumab showed mappable alloreactive CD4+ clones averaging approximately 75% Treg-derived, versus roughly 25% in controls.

This table comes from immunoSEQ multiplex PCR, and its TCRdb copy is limited to in-frame clones, with some not included. This sample has around 100,000 clones, with less than 95% found just once. Germline V gives CDR1 SGHTA, CDR2 FQGTGA. V shed 4 bases and J shed 5 bases, with 11 bases lying between them. This CDR3 has 14 residues. Notes on this clone: Antigen: not known.

J is TRBJ2-2 and V is TRBV7-3; the D gene is possibly TRBD2 (7 bases). The sequence was obtained from a human donor in good health. Sample: non-Treg CD4+ T cells sorted from blood. The CDR3 region has the DNA TGTGCCAGCAGCTCCGGGGGGCCAACCGGGGAGCTGTTTTTT. Its translation is CASSSGGPTGELFF.